These T cell receptor beta chains were read from a single sample in a study of cytomegalovirus exposure and HLA in healthy donors. TCRdb keeps only in-frame clones here, not all; method: immunoSEQ multiplex PCR. This table holds 100,000 to 150,000 clones, roughly 72% found once. Sequencing was done on a sample of PBMCs. The receptors here all came from a woman aged 45-60 years in good health and CMV-seronegative. Each CDR3 is given with its conserved first and last residue. The D gene is left open where the match is weak. Some rows mark clone size as missing; the rest say once, few, many or name a class of expanded clone.

d_gene,j_gene,abundance,v_gene,CDR3nt,CDR3aa
TRBD1,TRBJ2-3,-,TRBV19,TGTGCCAGTAGTATAGCGCAGGGGACAGGAACAGATACGCAGTATTTT,CASSIAQGTGTDTQYF
-,TRBJ1-4,-,TRBV6-5,TGTGCCAGCAGTTACTCAGGGGTGGATTCTAATGAAAAACTGTTTTTT,CASSYSGVDSNEKLFF
TRBD2,TRBJ2-3,few,TRBV6-1,TGTGCCAGCAGTGACGGCGGGGGTTTCACAGATACGCAGTATTTT,CASSDGGGFTDTQYF
-,TRBJ1-1,few,TRBV6-1,TGTGCCAGCAGTGACGCGACAGTACTGAACACTGAAGCTTTCTTT,CASSDATVLNTEAFF
-,TRBJ1-1,-,TRBV30,TGTGCCTGGACCCCACTTACGAACACTGAAGCTTTCTTT,CAWTPLTNTEAFF
TRBD2,TRBJ2-7,-,TRBV30,TGTGCCTGGAAGGCCGGGACTAGCGGGATCTTGCCCTACGAGCAGTACTTC,CAWKAGTSGILPYEQYF
TRBD1,TRBJ2-2,-,TRBV5-5,TGTGCCAGCAGTCGGACAGGGGTAGCCGGGGAGCTGTTTTTT,CASSRTGVAGELFF
-,TRBJ2-3,-,TRBV9,TGTGCCAGCAGCGACGGGAGTCGGGCAGATACGCAGTATTTT,CASSDGSRADTQYF
TRBD2,TRBJ2-1,-,TRBV19,TGTGCCAGTACCATCGGACTAGCGGGAGGCAAAGGGACCTACAATGAGCAGTTCTTC,CASTIGLAGGKGTYNEQFF
-,TRBJ2-5,-,TRBV18,TGTGCCAGCTCACCACCATTTGGAGGTATAGAGACCCAGTACTTC,CASSPPFGGIETQYF
-,TRBJ2-3,-,TRBV9,TGTGCCAGCACCCCTGAGGGTAGAAGCACAGATACGCAGTATTTT,CASTPEGRSTDTQYF